What follows are 9 T cell receptor beta chains derived from one specimen sequenced in a study of post-analysis software for immune sequencing data. Notes on the study in general: Four or five TRBV segments were significantly more frequent in patients than in controls. TRBV5-6, TRBV5-1 and TRBV20-1 were among these segments.

Antigens of these TCRs are unknown. Sequencing libraries made from TCR beta cDNA carried unique molecular identifiers. From the PCR reads, TCRdb called clonotypes with MiXCR, one entry per CDR3 protein. The sample includes roughly 870,000 distinct CDR3 sequences, approximately 50% of them seen just once. Sample: blood. All receptors derive from a girl aged 5-17 years with multiple sclerosis.

The rearrangement joins TRBV18 to TRBJ2-7; 7 nucleotides match TRBD1. Germline assignment: CDR1 KGHSH and CDR2 LQKENI. J lost 3 bases, V lost 5 bases, and 7 bases had no gene match. This CDR3 is built from 14 residues. CDR3 loop: CASSDRAPVYEQYF. The CDR3 region has the DNA TGTGCCAGCTCAGACAGGGCCCCAGTCTACGAGCAGTACTTC.

The chain employs TRBV7-6 and TRBJ1-1, with D maybe TRBD1 (6 bases). This CDR3 is 14 amino acids long. V lost 6 bases and J 5 bases, leaving 16 bases between the germline ends. The germline CDR1 and CDR2 sequences are SGHVS and FNYEAQ. The CDR3 bases are TGTGCCAGCAGACCGATACAGGGTTATACTGAAGCTTTCTTT. Its protein product is CASRPIQGYTEAFF.

This clonotype was picked up a small number of times. The chain employs TRBV7-2 and TRBJ1-2; 7 bases map to TRBD1. This CDR3 spans 14 amino acids. V shed 6 bases and J 4 bases; nucleotides not matched to a gene: 8. The germline CDR1 and CDR2 sequences are SGHTA and FQGNSA. CDR3 nucleotide sequence: TGTGCCAGCAGTAACTTGGGACAGCTCTATGGCTACACCTTC. Its protein is CASSNLGQLYGYTF.

V usage is TRBV29-1 and J usage is TRBJ2-7; 7 bases are a match to TRBD2. With 4 bases clipped from V and 0 bases from J, the junction kept 3 bases outside the gene matches. This CDR3 comprises 13 residues. Germline loops: CDR1 SQVTM, CDR2 ANQGSEA. CDR3 DNA: TGCAGCGTTGTAGCGGGCCCCTCCTACGAGCAGTACTTC. Protein: CSVVAGPSYEQYF.

The chain combines TRBV19 with TRBJ1-5; D not certain. Per the germline V gene, CDR1 is LNHDA and CDR2 is SQIVND (reference sequence). The CDR3 is 12 residues long. Trimming left V 8 bases short and J 4 bases short, with 9 bases between. CDR3 sequence reads: CASRARNQPQHF. The CDR3, as DNA: TGTGCCAGTCGGGCCAGAAATCAGCCCCAGCATTTT.

This clonotype was counted a few times. This chain connects TRBV15 to TRBJ2-1, with TRBD1 matching over 8 bases. Trimming cost V 0 bases and J 9 bases; bases outside gene matches: 10. CDR3 length: 16 amino acids. Germline V CDR1 and CDR2: LNHNV, YYDKDF (reference sequence). This chain's CDR3 is CATSRDRGTGLLEQFF. The DNA of the CDR3 is TGTGCCACCAGCAGAGATCGCGGGACAGGTTTGCTTGAGCAGTTCTTC.

The CDR3 nucleotides are TGCGCCAGCAGCCAAGATTGGAGGGGCGGCAATCAGCCCCAGCATTTT. The encoded protein is CASSQDWRGGNQPQHF. The genes are TRBV4-1 and TRBJ1-5; the D gene is possibly TRBD1 (5 bases). The length of the CDR3 is 16 residues. Trimming took off 0 bases at V and 2 bases at J, with 11 bases between the two ends. CDR1 is MGHRA and CDR2 is YSYEKL in the germline V gene.

The DNA for the CDR3 is TGTGCCAGTAGACTAGCGGGACACAATGAGCAGTTCTTC. Its translation: CASRLAGHNEQFF. The V gene is TRBV6-2 or TRBV6-3, the J gene TRBJ2-1; 11 bases agree with TRBD2. Per germline, CDR1 MNHEY and CDR2 SVGEGT. V dropped 9 bases and J dropped 5; count of bases not matched to a gene: 3. The CDR3 spans 13 residues.

The chain joins TRBV6-5 to TRBJ2-7; 9 bases line up with TRBD2. CDR1 and CDR2 (germline): MNHEY, SVGAGI. Trimming cost V 5 bases and J 5 bases; bases outside gene matches: 10. This CDR3 region has 15 residues. This CDR3 reads CASSQGLARVHEQYF. CDR3 coding DNA: TGTGCCAGCAGTCAGGGACTAGCTAGGGTCCACGAGCAGTACTTC.